Following are 9 T cell receptor beta chains from one sample sequenced in a study of cytomegalovirus exposure and HLA in healthy donors. Primers: 60 Vbeta forward and 13 Jbeta reverse. The protocol was immunoSEQ multiplex PCR, while the TCRdb copy is restricted to in-frame clones and leaves out a portion. The table shows roughly 130,000 clones, with roughly 70% occurring only once. Material: PBMCs. These receptors originate from a man aged 18 to 30 in good health and CMV-seropositive.

The rearrangement uses TRBV15 and TRBJ1-4, with D tentatively TRBD1 (5 bases). This CDR3 spans 14 amino acids. Germline lookup yields CDR1 LNHNV and CDR2 YYDKDF (reference sequence). Trimming took off 7 bases at V and 2 bases at J, with 11 bases between the two ends. Here the CDR3 reads CATTQRGTNEKLFF. Written as DNA, the CDR3 is TGTGCCACCACCCAACGGGGGACTAATGAAAAACTGTTTTTT.

This clone was picked up a small number of times. V is TRBV5-6 and J is TRBJ1-1; 7 positions match TRBD1. V lost 2 bases and J lost 5; bases outside the gene matches: 3. Germline CDR1 SGHDT, CDR2 YYEEEE. This CDR3 is 13 amino acids long. CDR3 in amino acids: CASSLQGRTEAFF. The CDR3, as DNA: TGTGCCAGCAGCTTACAGGGGCGGACTGAAGCTTTCTTT.

This chain connects TRBV4-1 to TRBJ2-7; no clear D gene. Germline V gene lookup returns CDR1 MGHRA and CDR2 YSYEKL. The CDR3 sequence is 15 residues long. Trimming took off 0 bases at V and 5 bases at J, with 14 bases between the two ends. The CDR3: CASSQESQVLHEQYF. CDR3 DNA sequence: TGCGCCAGCAGCCAAGAGTCGCAGGTTCTTCACGAGCAGTACTTC.

The CDR3 nucleotides read TGTGCCAGTAGTTCCCGCGGCAGGGGTGGCAATCAGCCCCAGCATTTT. Translated, it gives CASSSRGRGGNQPQHF. V and J are TRBV19 and TRBJ1-5; D might be TRBD1 (6 bases). V was pared by 5 bases and J by 2 bases, with 16 bases between. The CDR3 has 16 residues. Germline CDR1 and CDR2: LNHDA and SQIVND (reference sequence).

The rearrangement joins TRBV7-2 to TRBJ2-6; TRBD2 matches at 7 bases. Trimming took 7 bases from V and 2 from J; bases not matched to a gene: 14. Per germline, CDR1 SGHTA and CDR2 FQGNSA. The CDR3 contains 18 residues. The CDR3 region is CASTRDRGGIPGANVLTF. The CDR3 DNA sequence: TGTGCCAGCACCCGAGATAGGGGAGGGATCCCTGGGGCCAACGTCCTGACTTTC.

This sequence joins TRBV7-9 and TRBJ1-4, with a weak D call TRBD1 (5 bases). V dropped 9 bases and J dropped 7 bases, with 15 bases sitting between them. CDR3 length: 13 residues. Germline-derived CDR1 and CDR2 are SEHNR and FQNEAQ (reference sequence). This CDR3 is CASSDTTVEKLFF. In nucleotides, the CDR3 is TGTGCCAGTTCGGACACAACCGTTGAAAAACTGTTTTTT.

This clone was counted a few times. A far larger clone is only one base removed, so a read error is likely. The CDR3 bases are TGTGCCTGGCTACGACACCCGAACACTGAAGCTCTCTTT. Protein sequence: CAWLRHPNTEALF. The chain is built from TRBV30 and TRBJ1-1, with D uncertain. Germline V lookup: CDR1 GTSNPN, CDR2 SVGIG (reference sequence). This CDR3 comprises 13 residues.

The chain uses TRBV28 and TRBJ1-1; D unresolved. CDR3 length: 14 residues. Per the germline V gene, CDR1 is MDHEN and CDR2 is SYDVKM. Trimming pared 3 bases from V and 3 bases from J, leaving 11 bases between. CDR3 DNA: TGTGCCAGCAGTTTTGGACGCGGGGACACTGAAGCTTTCTTT. Protein sequence: CASSFGRGDTEAFF.

This chain joins TRBV9 and TRBJ1-5, with D possibly being TRBD1 (6 bases). Trimming pared 4 bases from V and 3 bases from J, leaving 11 bases between. The germline CDR1 and CDR2 sequences are SGDLS and YYNGEE. This CDR3 spans 14 amino acids. In nucleotides, the CDR3 is TGTGCCAGCAGCTCTGCGGGGGCCAATCAGCCCCAGCATTTT. Protein sequence: CASSSAGANQPQHF.